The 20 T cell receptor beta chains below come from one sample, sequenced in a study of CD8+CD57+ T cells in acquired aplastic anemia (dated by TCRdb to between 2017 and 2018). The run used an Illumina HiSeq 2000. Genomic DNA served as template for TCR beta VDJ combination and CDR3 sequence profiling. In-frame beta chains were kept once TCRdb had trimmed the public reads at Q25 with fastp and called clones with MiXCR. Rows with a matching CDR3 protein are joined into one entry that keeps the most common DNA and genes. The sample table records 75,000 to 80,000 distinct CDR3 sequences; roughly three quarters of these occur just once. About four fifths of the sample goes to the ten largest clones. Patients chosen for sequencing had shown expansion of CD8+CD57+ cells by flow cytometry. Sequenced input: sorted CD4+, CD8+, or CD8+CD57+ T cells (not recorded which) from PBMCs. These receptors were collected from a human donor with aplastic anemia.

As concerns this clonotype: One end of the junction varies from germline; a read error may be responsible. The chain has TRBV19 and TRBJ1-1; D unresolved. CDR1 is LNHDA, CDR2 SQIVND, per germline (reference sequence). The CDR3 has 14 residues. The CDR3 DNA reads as TGCGCCAGTAGTATTGGAGGAATAAACACTGAAGCTTTCTTT. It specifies CASSIGGINTEAFF.

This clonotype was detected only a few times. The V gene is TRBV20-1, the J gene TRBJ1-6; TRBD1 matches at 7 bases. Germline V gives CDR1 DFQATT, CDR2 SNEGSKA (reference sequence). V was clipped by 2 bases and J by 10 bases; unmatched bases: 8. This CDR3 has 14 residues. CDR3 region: CSARTGERRSPLHF. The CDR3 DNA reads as TGCAGTGCTAGAACAGGGGAGCGGCGGTCACCCCTCCACTTT.

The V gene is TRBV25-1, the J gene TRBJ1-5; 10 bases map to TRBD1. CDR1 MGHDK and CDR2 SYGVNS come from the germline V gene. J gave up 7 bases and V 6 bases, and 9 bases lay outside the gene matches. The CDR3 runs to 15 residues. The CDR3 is CASRSGQGKEQPQHF. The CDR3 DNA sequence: TGTGCCAGCAGATCGGGACAGGGGAAAGAGCAGCCCCAGCATTTT.

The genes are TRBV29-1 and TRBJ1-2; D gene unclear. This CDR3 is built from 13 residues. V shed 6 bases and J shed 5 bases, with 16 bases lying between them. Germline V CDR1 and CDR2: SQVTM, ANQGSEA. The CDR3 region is CSVEKSSGYGYTF. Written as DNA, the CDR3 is TGCAGCGTCGAAAAGTCTAGTGGATATGGCTACACCTTC.

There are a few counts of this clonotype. This CDR3 is CATSRSSGSTDTQYF. The CDR3 DNA sequence: TGTGCCACCTCGCGCAGTAGCGGGAGCACAGATACGCAGTATTTT. The rearrangement joins TRBV24-1 to TRBJ2-3; 7 bases fit TRBD2. The CDR3 length is 15 residues. Germline CDR1 is KGHDR and CDR2 is SFDVKD. V shed 9 bases and J 0 bases; nucleotides not matched to a gene: 8.

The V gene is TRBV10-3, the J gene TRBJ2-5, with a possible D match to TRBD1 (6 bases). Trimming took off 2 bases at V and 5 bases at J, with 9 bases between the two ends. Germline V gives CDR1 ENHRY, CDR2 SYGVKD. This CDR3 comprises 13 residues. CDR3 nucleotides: TGTGCCATCAGTGAGGGGGGCCGGGAGACCCAGTACTTC. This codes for CAISEGGRETQYF.

The CDR3 loop is CASSRTEAFF. The CDR3, as DNA: TGTGCCAGCAGCCGGACTGAAGCTTTCTTT. The V and J genes are TRBV12-3 or TRBV12-4 and TRBJ1-1; D unresolved. CDR3 size: 10 residues. The V end was cut by 6 bases, the J end by 5 bases, with 4 bases between.

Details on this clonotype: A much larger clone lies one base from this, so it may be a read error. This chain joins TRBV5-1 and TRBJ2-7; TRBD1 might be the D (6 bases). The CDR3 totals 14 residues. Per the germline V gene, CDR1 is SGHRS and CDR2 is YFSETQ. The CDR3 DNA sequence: TGCGCCAGCAGCCTGACCGGGACATATCACGAGCGGTACTTC. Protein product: CASSLTGTYHERYF. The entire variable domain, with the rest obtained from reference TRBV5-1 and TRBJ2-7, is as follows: KAGVTQTPRYLIKTRGQQVTLSCSPISGHRSVSWYQQTPGQGLQFLFEYFSETQRNKGNFPGRFSGRQFSNSRSEMNVSTLELGDSALYLCASSLTGTYHERYFGPGTRLTVT.

CDR3 amino acids: CASSPRGPTEAFF. The CDR3 nucleotides read TGTGCCAGCAGCCCCCGGGGACCCACTGAAGCTTTCTTT. V and J are TRBV13 and TRBJ1-1, with a tentative D call TRBD1 (5 bases). The CDR3 has 13 amino acids. Per the germline V gene, CDR1 is PRHDT and CDR2 is FYEKMQ (reference sequence). Trimming left V 5 bases short and J 4 bases short, with 11 bases between.

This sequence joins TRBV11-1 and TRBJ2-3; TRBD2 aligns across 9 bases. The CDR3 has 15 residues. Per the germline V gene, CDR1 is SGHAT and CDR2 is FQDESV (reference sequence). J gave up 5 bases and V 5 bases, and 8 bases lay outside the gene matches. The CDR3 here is CASSRTLTSGDTQYF. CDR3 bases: TGTGCCAGCAGCCGCACGCTGACTAGCGGAGATACGCAGTATTTT.

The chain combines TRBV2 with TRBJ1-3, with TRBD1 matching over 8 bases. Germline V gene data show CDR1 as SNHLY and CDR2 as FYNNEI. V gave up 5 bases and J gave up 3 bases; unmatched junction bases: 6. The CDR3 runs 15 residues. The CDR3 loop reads CASSSGTGVGNTIYF. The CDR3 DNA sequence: TGTGCCAGCAGTAGCGGGACAGGAGTTGGAAACACCATATATTTT.

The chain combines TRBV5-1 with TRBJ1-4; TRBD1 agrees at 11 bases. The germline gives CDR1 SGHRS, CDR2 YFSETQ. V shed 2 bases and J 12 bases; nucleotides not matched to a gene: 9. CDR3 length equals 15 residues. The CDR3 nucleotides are TGCGCCAGCAGCTTCGGACAGGGGGCTTTAGATCAACTGTTTTTT. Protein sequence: CASSFGQGALDQLFF.

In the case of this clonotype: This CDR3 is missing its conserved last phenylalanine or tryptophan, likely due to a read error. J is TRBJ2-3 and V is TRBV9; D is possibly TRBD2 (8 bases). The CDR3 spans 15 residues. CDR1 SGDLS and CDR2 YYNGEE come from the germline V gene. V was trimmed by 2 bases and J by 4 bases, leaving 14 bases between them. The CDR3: CASSVGRGRSDTQYL. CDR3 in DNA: TGTGCCAGCAGCGTCGGGAGGGGGCGGTCAGATACGCAGTATCTT.

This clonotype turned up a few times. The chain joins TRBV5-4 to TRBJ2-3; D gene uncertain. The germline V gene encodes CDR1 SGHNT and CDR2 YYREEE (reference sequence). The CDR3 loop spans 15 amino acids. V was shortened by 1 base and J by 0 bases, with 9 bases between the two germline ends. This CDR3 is CASSLTLLSTDTQYF. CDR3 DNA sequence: TGTGCCAGCAGCTTGACCCTTCTAAGCACAGATACGCAGTATTTT.

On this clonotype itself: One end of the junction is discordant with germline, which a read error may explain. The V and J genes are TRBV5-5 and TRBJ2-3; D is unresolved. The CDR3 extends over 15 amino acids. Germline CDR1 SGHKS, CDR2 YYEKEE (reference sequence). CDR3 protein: CASSPAGASTDTQYF. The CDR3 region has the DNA TGTGCTAGCAGCCCGGCCGGTGCTAGCACAGATACGCAGTATTTT. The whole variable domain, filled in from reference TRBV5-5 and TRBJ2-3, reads DAGVTQSPTHLIKTRGQQVTLRCSPISGHKSVSWYQQVLGQGPQFIFQYYEKEERGRGNFPDRFSARQFPNYSSELNVNALLLGDSALYLCASSPAGASTDTQYFGPGTRLTVL.

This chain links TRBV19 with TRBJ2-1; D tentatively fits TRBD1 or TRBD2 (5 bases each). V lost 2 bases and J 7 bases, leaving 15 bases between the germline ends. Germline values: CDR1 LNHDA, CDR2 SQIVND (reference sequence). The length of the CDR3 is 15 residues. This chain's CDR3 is CASSITGMGENEQFF. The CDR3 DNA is TGTGCCAGTAGTATAACAGGAATGGGGGAAAATGAGCAGTTCTTC. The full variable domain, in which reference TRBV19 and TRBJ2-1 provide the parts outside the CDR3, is DGGITQSPKYLFRKEGQNVTLSCEQNLNHDAMYWYRQDPGQGLRLIYYSQIVNDFQKGDIAEGYSVSREKKESFPLTVTSAQKNPTAFYLCASSITGMGENEQFFGPGTRLTVL.

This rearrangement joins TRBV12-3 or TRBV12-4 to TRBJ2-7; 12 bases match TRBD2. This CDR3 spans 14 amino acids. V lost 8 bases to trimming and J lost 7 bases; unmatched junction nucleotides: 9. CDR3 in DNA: TGTGCCAGCGGTCGGGGACTAGCGGGTGTAGAGCAGTACTTC. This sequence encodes CASGRGLAGVEQYF.

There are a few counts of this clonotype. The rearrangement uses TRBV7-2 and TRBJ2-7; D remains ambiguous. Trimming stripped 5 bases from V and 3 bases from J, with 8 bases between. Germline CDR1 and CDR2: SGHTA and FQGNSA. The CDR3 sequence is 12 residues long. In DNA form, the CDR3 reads TGTGCCAGCAGCGCCAACAGCTACGAGCAGTACTTC. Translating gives CASSANSYEQYF.

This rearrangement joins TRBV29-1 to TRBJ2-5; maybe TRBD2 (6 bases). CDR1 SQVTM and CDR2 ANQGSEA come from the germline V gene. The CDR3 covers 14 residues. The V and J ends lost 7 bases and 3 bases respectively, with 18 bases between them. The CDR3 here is CSAGRLEYKETQYF. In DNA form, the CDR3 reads TGCAGCGCGGGGAGACTAGAGTATAAAGAGACCCAGTACTTC.

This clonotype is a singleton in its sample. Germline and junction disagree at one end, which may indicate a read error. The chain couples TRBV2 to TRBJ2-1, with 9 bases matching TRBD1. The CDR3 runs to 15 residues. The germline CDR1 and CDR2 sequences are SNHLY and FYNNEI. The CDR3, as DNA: TGTGCCAGCAGTGAAGACAGGGGGCGTACCAATGAGCGGTTCTTC. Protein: CASSEDRGRTNERFF.